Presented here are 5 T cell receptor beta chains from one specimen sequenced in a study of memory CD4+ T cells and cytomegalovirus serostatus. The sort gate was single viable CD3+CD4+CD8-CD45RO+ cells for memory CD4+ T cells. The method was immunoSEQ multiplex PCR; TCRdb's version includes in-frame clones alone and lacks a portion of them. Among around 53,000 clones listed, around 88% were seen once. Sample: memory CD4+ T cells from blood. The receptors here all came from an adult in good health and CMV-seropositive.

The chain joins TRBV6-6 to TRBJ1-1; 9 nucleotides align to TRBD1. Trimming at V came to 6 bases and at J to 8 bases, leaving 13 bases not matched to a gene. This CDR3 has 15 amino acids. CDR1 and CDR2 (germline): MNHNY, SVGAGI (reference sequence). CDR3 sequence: CASRTGTGRSPEAFF. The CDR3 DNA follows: TGTGCCAGCAGAACCGGGACAGGGCGGTCTCCGGAAGCTTTCTTT.

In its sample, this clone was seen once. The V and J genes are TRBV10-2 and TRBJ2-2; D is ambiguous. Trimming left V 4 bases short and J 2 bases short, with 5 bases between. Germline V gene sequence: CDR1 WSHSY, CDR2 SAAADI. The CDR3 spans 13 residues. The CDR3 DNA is TGCGCCAGCAGTGGAAAAAACACCGGGGAGCTGTTTTTT. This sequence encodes CASSGKNTGELFF.

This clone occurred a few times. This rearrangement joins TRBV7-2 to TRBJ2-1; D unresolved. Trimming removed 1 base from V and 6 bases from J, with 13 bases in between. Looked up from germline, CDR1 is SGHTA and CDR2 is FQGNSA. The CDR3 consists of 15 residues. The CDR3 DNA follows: TGTGCCAGCAGCTTAGGGAGATGGCCTCTCAATGAGCAGTTCTTC. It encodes CASSLGRWPLNEQFF.

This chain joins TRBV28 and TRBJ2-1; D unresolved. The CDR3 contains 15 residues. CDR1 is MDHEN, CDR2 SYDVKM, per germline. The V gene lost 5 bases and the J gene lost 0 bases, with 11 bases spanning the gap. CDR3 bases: TGTGCCAGCAGTGCCCGGACGAGCTCCTACAATGAGCAGTTCTTC. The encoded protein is CASSARTSSYNEQFF.

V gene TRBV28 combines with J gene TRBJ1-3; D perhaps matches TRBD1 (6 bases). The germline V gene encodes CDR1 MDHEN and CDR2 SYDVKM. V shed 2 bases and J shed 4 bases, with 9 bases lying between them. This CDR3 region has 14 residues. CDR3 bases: TGTGCCAGCAGTTTAATACAGGGAGGAAACACCATATATTTT. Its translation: CASSLIQGGNTIYF.